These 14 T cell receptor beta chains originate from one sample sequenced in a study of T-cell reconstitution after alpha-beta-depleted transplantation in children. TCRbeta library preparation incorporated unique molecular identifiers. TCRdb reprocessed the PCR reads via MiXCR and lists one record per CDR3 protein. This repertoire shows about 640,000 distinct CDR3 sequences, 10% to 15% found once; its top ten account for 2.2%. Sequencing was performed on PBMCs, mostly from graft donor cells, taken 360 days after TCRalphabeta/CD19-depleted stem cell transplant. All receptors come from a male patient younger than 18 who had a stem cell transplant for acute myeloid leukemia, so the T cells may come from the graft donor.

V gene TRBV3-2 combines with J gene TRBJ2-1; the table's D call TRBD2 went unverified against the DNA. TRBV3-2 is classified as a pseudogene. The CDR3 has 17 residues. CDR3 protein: CACSPPFWRATYNEQFF. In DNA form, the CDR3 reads TGTGCCTGCTCCCCACCCTTTTGGCGGGCCACCTACAATGAGCAGTTCTTC.

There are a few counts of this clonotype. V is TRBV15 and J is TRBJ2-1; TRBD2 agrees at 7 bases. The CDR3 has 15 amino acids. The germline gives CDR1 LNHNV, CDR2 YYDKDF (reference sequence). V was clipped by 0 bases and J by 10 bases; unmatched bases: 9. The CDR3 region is CATSRDRAGEGEQFF. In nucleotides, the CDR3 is TGTGCCACCAGCAGAGATAGGGCGGGAGAGGGGGAGCAGTTCTTC.

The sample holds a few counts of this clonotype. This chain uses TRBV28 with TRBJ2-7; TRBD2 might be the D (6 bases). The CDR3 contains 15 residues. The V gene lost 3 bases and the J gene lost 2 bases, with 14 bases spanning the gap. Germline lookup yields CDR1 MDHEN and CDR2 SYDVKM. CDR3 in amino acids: CASSFPGTEAYEQYF. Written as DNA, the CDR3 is TGTGCCAGCAGTTTTCCCGGGACTGAAGCCTACGAGCAGTACTTC.

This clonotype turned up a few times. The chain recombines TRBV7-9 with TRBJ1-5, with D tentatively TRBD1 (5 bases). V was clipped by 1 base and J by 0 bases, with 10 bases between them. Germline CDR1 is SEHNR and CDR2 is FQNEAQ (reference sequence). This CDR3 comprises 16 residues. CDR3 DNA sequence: TGTGCCAGCAGCTTAGGAGGGGTAAATAGCAATCAGCCCCAGCATTTT. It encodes CASSLGGVNSNQPQHF.

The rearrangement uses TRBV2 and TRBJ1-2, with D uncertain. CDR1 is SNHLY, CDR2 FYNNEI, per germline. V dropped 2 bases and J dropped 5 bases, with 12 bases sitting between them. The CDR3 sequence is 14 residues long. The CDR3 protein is CASSEYVYEYGYTF. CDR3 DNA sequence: TGTGCCAGCAGTGAATATGTGTATGAATATGGCTACACCTTC. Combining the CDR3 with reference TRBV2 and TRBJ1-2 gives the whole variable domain EPEVTQTPSHQVTQMGQEVILRCVPISNHLYFYWYRQILGQKVEFLVSFYNNEISEKSEIFDDQFSVERPDGSNFTLKIRSTKLEDSAMYFCASSEYVYEYGYTFGSGTRLTVV.

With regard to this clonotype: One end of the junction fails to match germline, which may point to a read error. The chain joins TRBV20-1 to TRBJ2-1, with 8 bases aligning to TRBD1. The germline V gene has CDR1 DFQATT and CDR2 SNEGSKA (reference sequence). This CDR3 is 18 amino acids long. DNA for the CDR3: TGCTGTGCTAGAGATCAGGGGGCGGTTCTCACCTACTACAATGAGCAGTTCTTC. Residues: CCARDQGAVLTYYNEQFF.

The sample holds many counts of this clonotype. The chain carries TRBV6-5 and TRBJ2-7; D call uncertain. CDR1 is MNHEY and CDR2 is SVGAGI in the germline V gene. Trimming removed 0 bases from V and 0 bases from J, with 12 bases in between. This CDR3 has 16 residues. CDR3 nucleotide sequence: TGTGCCAGCAGTTACTCCCCGCATAAGGGCTCCTACGAGCAGTACTTC. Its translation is CASSYSPHKGSYEQYF.

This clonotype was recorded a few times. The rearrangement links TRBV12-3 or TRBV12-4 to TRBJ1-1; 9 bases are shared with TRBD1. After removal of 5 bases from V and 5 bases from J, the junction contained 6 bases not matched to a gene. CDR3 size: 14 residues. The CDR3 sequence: CASSITGGLTEAFF. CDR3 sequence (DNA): TGTGCCAGCAGTATCACAGGGGGCCTAACTGAAGCTTTCTTT.

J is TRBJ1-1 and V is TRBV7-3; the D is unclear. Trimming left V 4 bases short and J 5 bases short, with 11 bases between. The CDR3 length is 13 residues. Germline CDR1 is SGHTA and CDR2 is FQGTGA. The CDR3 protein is CASSSRVRTEAFF. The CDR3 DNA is TGTGCCAGCAGCTCCAGAGTAAGGACTGAAGCTTTCTTT. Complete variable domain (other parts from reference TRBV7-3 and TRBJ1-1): GAGVSQTPSNKVTEKGKYVELRCDPISGHTALYWYRQSLGQGPEFLIYFQGTGAADDSGLPNDRFFAVRPEGSVSTLKIQRTERGDSAVYLCASSSRVRTEAFFGQGTRLTVV.

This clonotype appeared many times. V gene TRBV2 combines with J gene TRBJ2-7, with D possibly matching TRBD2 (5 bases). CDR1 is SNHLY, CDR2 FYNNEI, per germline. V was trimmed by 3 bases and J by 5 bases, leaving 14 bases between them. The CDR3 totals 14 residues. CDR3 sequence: CASSEERAPNEQYF. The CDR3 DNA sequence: TGTGCCAGCAGTGAGGAGAGGGCGCCGAACGAGCAGTACTTC. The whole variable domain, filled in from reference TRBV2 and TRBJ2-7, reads EPEVTQTPSHQVTQMGQEVILRCVPISNHLYFYWYRQILGQKVEFLVSFYNNEISEKSEIFDDQFSVERPDGSNFTLKIRSTKLEDSAMYFCASSEERAPNEQYFGPGTRLTVT.

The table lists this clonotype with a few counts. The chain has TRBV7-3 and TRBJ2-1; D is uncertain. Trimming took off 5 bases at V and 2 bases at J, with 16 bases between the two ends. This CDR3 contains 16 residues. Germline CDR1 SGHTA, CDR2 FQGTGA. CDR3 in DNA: TGTGCCAGCAGCCCCCAGTTCTCGGCCACCTACAATGAGCAGTTCTTC. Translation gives CASSPQFSATYNEQFF.

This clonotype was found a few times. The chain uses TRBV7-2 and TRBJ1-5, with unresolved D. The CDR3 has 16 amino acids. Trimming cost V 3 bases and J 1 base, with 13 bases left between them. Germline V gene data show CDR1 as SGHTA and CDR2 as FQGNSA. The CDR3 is CASSFIGRLSNQPQHF. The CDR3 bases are TGTGCCAGCAGCTTTATAGGACGGTTGAGCAATCAGCCCCAGCATTTT.

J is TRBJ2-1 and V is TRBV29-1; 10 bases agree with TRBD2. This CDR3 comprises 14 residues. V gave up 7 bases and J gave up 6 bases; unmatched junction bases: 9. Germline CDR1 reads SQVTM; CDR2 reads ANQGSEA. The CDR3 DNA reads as TGCAGCGCCCCTAAGGGACTAGCGATCAATGAGCAGTTCTTC. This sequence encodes CSAPKGLAINEQFF.

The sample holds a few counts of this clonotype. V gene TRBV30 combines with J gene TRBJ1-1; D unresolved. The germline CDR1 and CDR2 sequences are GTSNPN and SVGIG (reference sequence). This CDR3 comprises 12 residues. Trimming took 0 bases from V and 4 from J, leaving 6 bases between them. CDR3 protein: CAWSVIVTEAFF. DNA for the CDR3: TGTGCCTGGAGTGTAATAGTCACTGAAGCTTTCTTT.